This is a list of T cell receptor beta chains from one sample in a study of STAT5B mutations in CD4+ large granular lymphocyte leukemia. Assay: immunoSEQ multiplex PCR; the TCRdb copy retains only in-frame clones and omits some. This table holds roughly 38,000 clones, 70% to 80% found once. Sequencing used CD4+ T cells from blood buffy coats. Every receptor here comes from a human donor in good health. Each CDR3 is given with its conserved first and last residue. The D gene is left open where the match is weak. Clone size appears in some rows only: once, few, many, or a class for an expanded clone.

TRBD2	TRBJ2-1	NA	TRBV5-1	CASSSGLAGSSYNEQFF	TGCGCCAGCAGCTCGGGACTAGCGGGGAGCTCCTACAATGAGCAGTTCTTC
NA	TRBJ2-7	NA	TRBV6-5	CASSLQGYEQYF	TGTGCCAGCAGTTTACAGGGATACGAGCAGTACTTC
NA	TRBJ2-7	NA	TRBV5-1	CASSFARGEAVEQYF	TGCGCCAGCAGCTTCGCCCGAGGGGAGGCGGTCGAGCAGTACTTC
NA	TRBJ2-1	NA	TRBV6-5	CASSYSKGMVAQFF	TGTGCCAGCAGTTACTCCAAGGGGATGGTAGCGCAGTTCTTC
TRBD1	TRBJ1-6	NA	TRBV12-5	CASGSKLAGQNFSYNSPLHF	TGTGCTAGTGGGTCCAAACTCGCGGGACAGAATTTCTCTTATAATTCACCCCTCCACTTT
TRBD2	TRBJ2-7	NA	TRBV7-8	CASSWTAGAPGEQYF	TGTGCCAGCAGCTGGACAGCGGGAGCCCCGGGCGAGCAGTACTTC
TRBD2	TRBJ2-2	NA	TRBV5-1	CASRTSGAPNTGELFF	TGCGCCAGCAGGACTAGCGGGGCCCCGAACACCGGGGAGCTGTTTTTT
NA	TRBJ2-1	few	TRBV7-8	CASSLVEAEQFF	TGTGCCAGCAGCTTAGTCGAGGCGGAGCAGTTCTTC
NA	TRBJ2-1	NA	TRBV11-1	CASSFNNEQFF	TGTGCCAGCAGCTTTAACAATGAGCAGTTCTTC
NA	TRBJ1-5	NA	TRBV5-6	CASSLGQGSNQPQHF	TGTGCCAGCAGCTTGGGGCAGGGGAGCAATCAGCCCCAGCATTTT
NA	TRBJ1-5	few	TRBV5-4	CASSLDSAVPQPQHF	TGTGCCAGCAGCTTGGATTCGGCGGTCCCTCAGCCCCAGCATTTT
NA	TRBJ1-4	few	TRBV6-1	CASTRSATNEKLFF	TGTGCCAGTACCCGGAGTGCAACTAATGAAAAACTGTTTTTT
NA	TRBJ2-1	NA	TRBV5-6	CASSPWAGASYNEQFF	TGTGCCAGCAGCCCCTGGGCGGGGGCTAGTTACAATGAGCAGTTCTTC
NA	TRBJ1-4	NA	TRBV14	CASSQGRSLYEKLFF	TGTGCCAGCAGCCAAGGGCGGAGCTTGTACGAAAAACTGTTTTTT
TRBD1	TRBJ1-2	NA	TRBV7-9	CASSDTTDRVFGYTF	TGTGCCAGCAGCGACACCACGGACAGGGTTTTTGGCTACACCTTC
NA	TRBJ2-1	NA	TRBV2	CASSEAGQGIDEQFF	TGTGCCAGCAGTGAAGCCGGGCAGGGGATCGATGAGCAGTTCTTC
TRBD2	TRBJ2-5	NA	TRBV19	CASSSGGRVAETQYF	TGTGCCAGTAGTAGTGGTGGGAGGGTGGCGGAGACCCAGTACTTC
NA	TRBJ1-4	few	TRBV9	CASSQEGTYGKLFF	TGTGCCAGCAGTCAAGAGGGGACATACGGAAAACTGTTTTTT
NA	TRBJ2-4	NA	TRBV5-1	CASSALGETLAKNIQYF	TGCGCCAGCAGCGCTCTCGGAGAAACACTAGCCAAAAACATTCAGTACTTC
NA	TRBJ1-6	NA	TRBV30	CAWKRDPDSPLHF	TGTGCCTGGAAGCGGGACCCCGATTCACCCCTCCACTTT
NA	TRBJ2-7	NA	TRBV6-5	CASSWEGGGTYEQYF	TGTGCCAGCAGTTGGGAAGGAGGGGGCACCTACGAGCAGTACTTC
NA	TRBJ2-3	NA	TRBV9	CASSVPTDTQYF	TGTGCCAGCAGCGTGCCCACAGATACGCAGTATTTT
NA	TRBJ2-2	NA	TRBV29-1	CSVQGGDTGELFF	TGCAGCGTTCAGGGAGGTGACACCGGGGAGCTGTTTTTT
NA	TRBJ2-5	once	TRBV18	CASSRTVPPHQETQYF	TGTGCCAGCTCGCGAACAGTGCCTCCCCACCAAGAGACCCAGTACTTC
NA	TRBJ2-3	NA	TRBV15	CATRGRGYGLNTQYF	TGTGCCACCAGAGGGCGGGGATACGGGTTGAATACGCAGTATTTT